The 14 T cell receptor beta chains presented below share a single source sample, sequenced in a study of lymphopenia after photon versus proton radiotherapy. TCRdb keeps only in-frame clones here, not all; method: immunoSEQ multiplex PCR. The repertoire holds approximately 45,000 clones, with approximately 83% as singletons. The sequences come from peripheral blood, collected from a patient treated with photon-based radiotherapy. The receptors stem from a man aged 40-49 years with gastric cancer.

The chain uses TRBV7-2 and TRBJ1-4; D not resolved. Deletions cut 4 bases from V and 8 bases from J, with 11 bases between. The CDR3 covers 13 residues. CDR1 and CDR2 from the germline V gene are SGHTA and FQGNSA. CDR3 sequence reads: CASSYSPGEKLFF. The CDR3 DNA reads TGTGCCAGCAGCTACAGCCCCGGGGAAAAACTGTTTTTT.

This clone was detected only once. The chain couples TRBV7-9 to TRBJ1-2, with D hard to call. The CDR3 spans 15 residues. V shed 5 bases and J shed 2 bases, with 15 bases lying between them. Germline lookup yields CDR1 SEHNR and CDR2 FQNEAQ (reference sequence). CDR3: CASSTLLQRNYGYTF. The CDR3 coding sequence is TGTGCCAGCAGCACCCTCCTACAGCGGAACTATGGCTACACCTTC. Based on the CDR3 plus reference TRBV7-9 and TRBJ1-2, the full variable domain is DTGVSQNPRHKITKRGQNVTFRCDPISEHNRLYWYRQTLGQGPEFLTYFQNEAQLEKSRLLSDRFSAERPKGSFSTLEIQRTEQGDSAMYLCASSTLLQRNYGYTFGSGTRLTVV.

The V call is TRBV7-9, the J call TRBJ1-1, with D perhaps matching TRBD1 (6 bases). Trimming left V 5 bases short and J 1 base short, with 14 bases between. CDR1 is SEHNR and CDR2 is FQNEAQ in the germline V gene (reference sequence). The CDR3 has 15 residues. CDR3: CASSPPTGWNTEAFF. The CDR3 DNA sequence: TGTGCCAGCAGCCCGCCTACAGGGTGGAACACTGAAGCTTTCTTT. The full variable domain, with the rest looked up from reference TRBV7-9 and TRBJ1-1, is DTGVSQNPRHKITKRGQNVTFRCDPISEHNRLYWYRQTLGQGPEFLTYFQNEAQLEKSRLLSDRFSAERPKGSFSTLEIQRTEQGDSAMYLCASSPPTGWNTEAFFGQGTRLTVV.

This chain joins TRBV14 and TRBJ2-1; TRBD2 matches 7 bases. This CDR3 contains 18 residues. The J segment lost 4 bases and the V segment lost 2 bases, leaving 14 bases of the junction unmatched. CDR1 and CDR2 (germline): SGHDN, FVKESK. DNA of the CDR3: TGTGCCAGCAGCCAACTTGCGGGATCGGGGGGTTTATACAATGAGCAGTTCTTC. This gives the protein CASSQLAGSGGLYNEQFF.

V usage is TRBV7-6 and J usage is TRBJ2-3; D call uncertain. Germline values: CDR1 SGHVS, CDR2 FNYEAQ. With 3 bases removed from V and 4 bases from J, the gap between germline ends came to 11 bases. The CDR3 is made up of 14 amino acids. The CDR3 sequence: CASSFSPQADTQYF. CDR3 in DNA: TGTGCCAGCAGCTTTTCGCCCCAGGCAGATACGCAGTATTTT.

This clone showed up just a few times. V is TRBV4-1 and J is TRBJ1-5, with D tentatively TRBD1 (5 bases). The V gene's germline CDR1 is MGHRA and CDR2 YSYEKL. Trimming stripped 1 base from V and 6 bases from J, with 13 bases between. The CDR3 has 15 amino acids. The CDR3 coding sequence is TGCGCCAGCAGCCAAGGAAGGGGCGCGGGTCAGCCCCAGCATTTT. This translates into CASSQGRGAGQPQHF.

This clone showed up just once. The chain is built from TRBV30 and TRBJ2-7; 7 nucleotides match TRBD1. The CDR3 extends over 12 amino acids. Germline V gene sequence: CDR1 GTSNPN, CDR2 SVGIG (reference sequence). J lost 3 bases, V lost 4 bases, and 3 bases had no gene match. The CDR3 DNA reads as TGTGCCTGGAAAACAGGGGTCTACGAGCAGTACTTC. Its protein product is CAWKTGVYEQYF.

This clone has a single count. The chain employs TRBV19 and TRBJ1-6; 7 bases fit TRBD1. CDR3 length: 15 residues. Germline V gene data show CDR1 as LNHDA and CDR2 as SQIVND (reference sequence). With 8 bases clipped from V and 5 bases from J, the junction kept 9 bases outside the gene matches. The CDR3 nucleotides read TGTGCCAGTCAAATCAAACAGGGGAATAATTCACCCCTCCACTTT. It codes for CASQIKQGNNSPLHF.

The rearrangement joins TRBV4-2 to TRBJ1-2, with a weak D call TRBD1 (6 bases). The CDR3 consists of 16 residues. V lost 1 base to trimming and J lost 5 bases, with 17 bases between them. The germline gives CDR1 LGHNA, CDR2 YNFKEQ. CDR3 DNA: TGTGCCAGCAGCCAAGGAACAGGGCCCAACGATTATGGCTACACCTTC. Amino acids: CASSQGTGPNDYGYTF.

The V call is TRBV15, the J call TRBJ1-1; weak D call: TRBD1 (5 bases). The V and J ends lost 0 bases and 3 bases respectively, with 17 bases between them. In germline, CDR1 is LNHNV, CDR2 YYDKDF (reference sequence). This CDR3 has 17 residues. CDR3 coding DNA: TGTGCCACCAGCAGAGATCCGGGACCCGGTGGGGACACTGAAGCTTTCTTT. Residues: CATSRDPGPGGDTEAFF.

The rearrangement uses TRBV29-1 and TRBJ2-7; a possible D gene is TRBD1 (6 bases). V was shortened by 6 bases and J by 5 bases, with 14 bases between the two germline ends. The CDR3 has 12 amino acids. The germline gives CDR1 SQVTM, CDR2 ANQGSEA. CDR3 in amino acids: CSVGWGLHEQYF. For the CDR3, the DNA is TGCAGCGTCGGCTGGGGGCTCCACGAGCAGTACTTC.

This chain connects TRBV6-5 to TRBJ2-4; D remains ambiguous. Trimming cost V 8 bases and J 1 base, with 9 bases left between them. Germline lookup yields CDR1 MNHEY and CDR2 SVGAGI. The CDR3 has 13 residues. In nucleotides, the CDR3 is TGTGCCAGCCTGACTCTGGCCAAAAACATTCAGTACTTC. It codes for CASLTLAKNIQYF.

The V call is TRBV7-3, the J call TRBJ2-3, with D tentatively TRBD1 (6 bases). Germline CDR1 and CDR2: SGHTA and FQGTGA. V was cut by 6 bases and J by 0 bases, with 13 bases left in between. This CDR3 contains 15 residues. The CDR3 sequence: CASRLDSLSTDTQYF. For the CDR3, the DNA is TGTGCCAGCAGGCTGGACAGTCTGAGCACAGATACGCAGTATTTT.

This clone showed up just a few times. The V call is TRBV6-5, the J call TRBJ2-7; D gene ambiguous. This CDR3 is built from 13 residues. Trimming took off 2 bases at V and 7 bases at J, with 12 bases between the two ends. CDR1 is MNHEY and CDR2 is SVGAGI in the germline V gene. This chain's CDR3 is CASSYVLAREQYF. Written as DNA, the CDR3 is TGTGCCAGCAGTTACGTTTTGGCCCGTGAGCAGTACTTC.